The TCR beta chain described here comes from a study of blood T cell repertoires in COVID-19. Looking at the study overall: There were acute and convalescent COVID-19 samples, and they came from the United States, Italy and Spain. T cells, B-cell-depleted T cells, or PBMCs supplied cDNA or gDNA.

Germline assignment: CDR1 SGHKS and CDR2 YYEKEE (reference sequence). This CDR3 is built from 14 residues. V lost 2 bases, J lost 6 bases, and 12 bases lay in between. Original processing methods: Amplification of reference gene primers was used by the study to estimate nucleated cell counts. The method was immunoSEQ multiplex PCR; TCRdb's version includes in-frame clones alone and lacks a portion of them. D and trimming were read from the DNA, whereas the V and J calls and clone size are those reported in that table. The sample lists 150,000 to 200,000 clones, 86% occurring once. The sequenced material came from peripheral blood. This chain links TRBV5-5 with TRBJ1-5; D is possibly TRBD1 (5 bases). The receptor's source is a man between 18 and 35 years old with acute or convalescent COVID-19. CDR3 nucleotide sequence: TGTGCCAGCAGCTTTAGCCAGGGCGGTCAGCCCCAGCATTTT. This gives the protein CASSFSQGGQPQHF.